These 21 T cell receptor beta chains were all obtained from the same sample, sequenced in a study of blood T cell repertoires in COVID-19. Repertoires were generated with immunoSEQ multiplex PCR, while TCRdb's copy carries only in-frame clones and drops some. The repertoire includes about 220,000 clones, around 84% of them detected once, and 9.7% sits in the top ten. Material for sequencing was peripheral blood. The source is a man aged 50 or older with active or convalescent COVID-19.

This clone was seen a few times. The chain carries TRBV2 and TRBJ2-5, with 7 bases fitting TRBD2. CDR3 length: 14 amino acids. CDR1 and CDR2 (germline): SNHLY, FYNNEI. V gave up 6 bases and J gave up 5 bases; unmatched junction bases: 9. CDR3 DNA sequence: TGTGCCAGCAGCCTCCGGAGGGGAGGGGAGACCCAGTACTTC. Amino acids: CASSLRRGGETQYF. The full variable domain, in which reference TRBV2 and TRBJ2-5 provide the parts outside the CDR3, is EPEVTQTPSHQVTQMGQEVILRCVPISNHLYFYWYRQILGQKVEFLVSFYNNEISEKSEIFDDQFSVERPDGSNFTLKIRSTKLEDSAMYFCASSLRRGGETQYFGPGTRLLVL.

For the CDR3, the DNA is TGTGCCAGCAGCTTGGCCTTAAGGGGGGGAGGGGATGAGCAGTTCTTC. Translated: CASSLALRGGGDEQFF. V is TRBV5-4 and J is TRBJ2-1, with TRBD2 as a possible D gene (7 bases). The CDR3 is 16 residues long. Trimming cost V 0 bases and J 8 bases, with 18 bases left between them. Germline V lookup: CDR1 SGHNT, CDR2 YYREEE (reference sequence).

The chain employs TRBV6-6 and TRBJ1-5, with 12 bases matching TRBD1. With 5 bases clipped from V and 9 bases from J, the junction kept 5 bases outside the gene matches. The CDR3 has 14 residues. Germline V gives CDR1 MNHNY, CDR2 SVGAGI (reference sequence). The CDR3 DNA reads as TGTGCCAGCAGTGGGACAGGGGGCGGCAGGCCCCAGCATTTT. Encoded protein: CASSGTGGGRPQHF.

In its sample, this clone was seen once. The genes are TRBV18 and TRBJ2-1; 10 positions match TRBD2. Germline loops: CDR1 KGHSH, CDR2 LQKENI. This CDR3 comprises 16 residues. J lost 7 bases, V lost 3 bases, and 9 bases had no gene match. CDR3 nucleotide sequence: TGTGCCAGCTCACCTTCTATACTAGCGGGGTTGAATGAGCAGTTCTTC. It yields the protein CASSPSILAGLNEQFF.

CDR3 loop: CASSLSGGDTEAFF. CDR3 nucleotide sequence: TGTGCCAGCAGCTTATCCGGGGGGGACACTGAAGCTTTCTTT. This chain connects TRBV11-3 to TRBJ1-1; weak D call: TRBD1 (5 bases). This CDR3 is 14 amino acids long. The ends were cut back, 2 bases at V and 3 bases at J, with 10 bases in the middle. Germline CDR1 is SGHNT and CDR2 is YENEEA.

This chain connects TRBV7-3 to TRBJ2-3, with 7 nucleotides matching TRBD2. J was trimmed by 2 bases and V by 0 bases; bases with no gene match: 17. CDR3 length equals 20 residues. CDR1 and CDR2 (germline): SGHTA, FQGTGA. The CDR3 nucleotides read TGTGCCAGCAGCTTAACGCCCGGGACGCGGGAGATGGATCACACAGATACGCAGTATTTT. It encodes CASSLTPGTREMDHTDTQYF.

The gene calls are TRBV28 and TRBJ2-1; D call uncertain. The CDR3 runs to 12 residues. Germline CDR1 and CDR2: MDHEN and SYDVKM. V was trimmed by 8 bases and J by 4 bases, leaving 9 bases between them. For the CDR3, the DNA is TGTGCCAGCCTAGGCAGATACAATGAGCAGTTCTTC. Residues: CASLGRYNEQFF.

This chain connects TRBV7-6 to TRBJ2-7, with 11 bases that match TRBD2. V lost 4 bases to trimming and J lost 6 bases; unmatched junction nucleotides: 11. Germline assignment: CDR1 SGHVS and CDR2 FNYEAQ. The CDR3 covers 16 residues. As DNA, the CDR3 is TGTGCCAGCAGCTCAATGGTCCTTAGCGGGAGGGGCGAGCAGTACTTC. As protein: CASSSMVLSGRGEQYF.

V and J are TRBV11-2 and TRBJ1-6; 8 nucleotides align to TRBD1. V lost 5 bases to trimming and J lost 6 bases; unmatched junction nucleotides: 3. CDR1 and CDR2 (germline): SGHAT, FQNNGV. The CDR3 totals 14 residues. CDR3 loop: CASSGQGSNSPLHF. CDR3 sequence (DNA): TGTGCCAGCAGCGGACAGGGAAGTAATTCACCCCTCCACTTT. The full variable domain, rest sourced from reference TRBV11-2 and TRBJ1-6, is EAGVAQSPRYKIIEKRQSVAFWCNPISGHATLYWYQQILGQGPKLLIQFQNNGVVDDSQLPKDRFSAERLKGVDSTLKIQPAKLEDSAVYLCASSGQGSNSPLHFGNGTRLTVT.

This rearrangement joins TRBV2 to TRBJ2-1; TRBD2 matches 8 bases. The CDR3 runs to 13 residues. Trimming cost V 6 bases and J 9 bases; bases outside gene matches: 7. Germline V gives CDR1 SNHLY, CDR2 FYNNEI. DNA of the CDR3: TGTGCCAGCAGGGAAAAGCGGGAGACTGAGCAGTTCTTC. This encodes CASREKRETEQFF.

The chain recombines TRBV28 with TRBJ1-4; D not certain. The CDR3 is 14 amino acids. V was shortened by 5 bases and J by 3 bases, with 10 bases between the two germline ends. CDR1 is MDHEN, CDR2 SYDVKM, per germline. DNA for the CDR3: TGTGCCAGCAGTCGGAGAACGCCTAATGAAAAACTGTTTTTT. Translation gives CASSRRTPNEKLFF.

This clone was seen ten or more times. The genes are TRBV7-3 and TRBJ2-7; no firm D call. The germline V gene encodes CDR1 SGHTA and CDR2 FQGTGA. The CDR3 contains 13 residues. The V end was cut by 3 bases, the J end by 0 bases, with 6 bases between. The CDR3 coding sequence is TGTGCCAGCAGCTTGGGCCACTCCTACGAGCAGTACTTC. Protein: CASSLGHSYEQYF.

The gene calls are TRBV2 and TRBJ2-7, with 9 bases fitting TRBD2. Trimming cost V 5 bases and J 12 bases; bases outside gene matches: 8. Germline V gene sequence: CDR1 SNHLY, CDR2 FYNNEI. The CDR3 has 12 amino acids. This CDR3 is CASSQGLAQRYF. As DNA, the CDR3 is TGTGCCAGCAGTCAGGGACTAGCCCAGCGGTACTTC.

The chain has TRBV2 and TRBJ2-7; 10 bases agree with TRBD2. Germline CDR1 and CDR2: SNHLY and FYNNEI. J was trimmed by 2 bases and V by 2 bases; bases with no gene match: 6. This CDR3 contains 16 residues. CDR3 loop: CASSERISGRTYEQYF. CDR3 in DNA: TGTGCCAGCAGTGAAAGGATTAGCGGGAGGACCTACGAGCAGTACTTC.

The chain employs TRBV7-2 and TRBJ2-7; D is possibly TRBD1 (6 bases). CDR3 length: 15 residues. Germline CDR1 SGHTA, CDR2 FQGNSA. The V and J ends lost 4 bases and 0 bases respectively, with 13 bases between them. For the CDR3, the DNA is TGTGCCAGCAGCTGGCGACAGGCGTTCTCCTACGAGCAGTACTTC. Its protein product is CASSWRQAFSYEQYF.

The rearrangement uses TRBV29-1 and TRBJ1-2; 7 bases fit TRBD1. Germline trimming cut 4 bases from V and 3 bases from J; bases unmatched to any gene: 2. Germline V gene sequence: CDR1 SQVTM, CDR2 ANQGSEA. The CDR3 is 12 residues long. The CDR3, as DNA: TGCAGCGTTGCCAGGGGGGACTATGGCTACACCTTC. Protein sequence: CSVARGDYGYTF.

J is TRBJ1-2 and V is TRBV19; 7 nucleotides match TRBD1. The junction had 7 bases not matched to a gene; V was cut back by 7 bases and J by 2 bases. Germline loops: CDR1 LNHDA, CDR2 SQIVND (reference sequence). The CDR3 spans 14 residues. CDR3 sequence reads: CASTNRGRNYGYTF. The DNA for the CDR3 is TGTGCCAGTACAAACAGGGGTCGAAACTATGGCTACACCTTC.

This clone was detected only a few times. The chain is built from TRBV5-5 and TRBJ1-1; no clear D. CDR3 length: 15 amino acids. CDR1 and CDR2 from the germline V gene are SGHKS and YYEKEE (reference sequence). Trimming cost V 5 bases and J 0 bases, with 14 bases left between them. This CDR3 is CASREWLAVNTEAFF. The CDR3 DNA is TGTGCCAGCAGGGAATGGTTAGCGGTGAACACTGAAGCTTTCTTT.

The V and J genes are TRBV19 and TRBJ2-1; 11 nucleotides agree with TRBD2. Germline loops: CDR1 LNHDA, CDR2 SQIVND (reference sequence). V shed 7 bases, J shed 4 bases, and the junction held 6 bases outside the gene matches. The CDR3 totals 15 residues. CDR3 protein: CASTLRLAGYNEQFF. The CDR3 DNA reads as TGTGCCAGTACCCTCAGACTAGCGGGATACAATGAGCAGTTCTTC.

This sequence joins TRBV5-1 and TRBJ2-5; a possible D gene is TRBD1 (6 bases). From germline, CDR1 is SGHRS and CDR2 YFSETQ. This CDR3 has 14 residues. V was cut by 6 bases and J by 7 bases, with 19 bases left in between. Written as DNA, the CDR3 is TGCGCCAGCATTTCAGGGGAGTATGGAGGGACCCAGTACTTC. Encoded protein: CASISGEYGGTQYF. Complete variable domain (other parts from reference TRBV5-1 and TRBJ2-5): KAGVTQTPRYLIKTRGQQVTLSCSPISGHRSVSWYQQTPGQGLQFLFEYFSETQRNKGNFPGRFSGRQFSNSRSEMNVSTLELGDSALYLCASISGEYGGTQYFGPGTRLLVL.

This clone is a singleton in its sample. The DNA of the CDR3 is TGTGCCAGTAGTTTCGGACAATCAAGTGGCTACACCTTC. Encoded protein: CASSFGQSSGYTF. The chain joins TRBV19 to TRBJ1-2; TRBD1 is a possible D gene (5 bases). The CDR3 spans 13 residues. CDR1 is LNHDA and CDR2 is SQIVND in the germline V gene (reference sequence). Trimming left V 5 bases short and J 7 bases short, with 14 bases between.